The entry that follows covers one TCR beta chain sequence. As yet, its antigen is unknown. V lost 5 bases, J lost 3 bases, and 16 bases lay in between. Germline-derived CDR1 and CDR2 are LNHDA and SQIVND (reference sequence). CDR3 length: 15 residues. These data belong to a study of early T cells in non-severe SARS-CoV-2 infection. As for the study in general: Chains were not paired, and sequencing was done on bulk RNA from unsorted whole blood.

MiXCR, run by TCRdb on the 5' RACE reads, gives a single entry per CDR3 protein. The sample yields approximately 31,000 distinct CDR3 sequences, approximately 5% seen once. Study results and caveats: Reliance on VDJdb matching favored anti-spike CD8 responses; private and CD4 specificities were missed.

This chain joins TRBV19 and TRBJ1-2; D gene uncertain. This sequence originates from an adult who was a healthcare worker with PCR-confirmed SARS-CoV-2 infection or an uninfected control (not recorded which). Sequenced sample: whole blood. The CDR3 DNA reads as TGTGCCAGTAGTTTCGCCCCCGGGGAGCACTATGGCTACACCTTC. It specifies CASSFAPGEHYGYTF.